Each of the 29 T cell receptor beta chains below was sequenced from the same sample in a study of OX40 agonist ivuxolimab in advanced cancers. The library was prepared using the immunoSEQ multiplex PCR assay. TCRdb holds this immuneACCESS table with in-frame rearrangements only. Some clones are missing; in checked studies, unresolved V genes explain under half, and the rest has no known cause. The sample table holds 60,000 to 85,000 clones, of which about 90% were seen once. The ten largest clonotypes hold approximately 2.3% of the sample. Specimen: CD4+ or CD8+ T cells sorted from blood, collected in a trial of the OX40 agonist ivuxolimab. All receptors derive from an adult with an advanced solid tumor such as melanoma, head and neck, liver or kidney cancer.

The J gene is TRBJ2-5, the V gene TRBV5-4; 9 bases match TRBD2. CDR3 length: 14 amino acids. V shed 4 bases, J shed 3 bases, and the junction held 4 bases outside the gene matches. CDR1 and CDR2 (germline): SGHNT, YYREEE (reference sequence). In DNA form, the CDR3 reads TGTGCCAGCAGCCCCCGACTAGCGGAAGAGACCCAGTACTTC. Its protein is CASSPRLAEETQYF. Complete variable domain (other parts from reference TRBV5-4 and TRBJ2-5): ETGVTQSPTHLIKTRGQQVTLRCSSQSGHNTVSWYQQALGQGPQFIFQYYREEENGRGNFPPRFSGLQFPNYSSELNVNALELDDSALYLCASSPRLAEETQYFGPGTRLLVL.

The V and J genes are TRBV27 and TRBJ2-5; D gene ambiguous. The CDR3 spans 14 residues. The germline V gene encodes CDR1 MNHEY and CDR2 SMNVEV (reference sequence). V was pared by 5 bases and J by 9 bases, with 19 bases between. The CDR3 region has the DNA TGTGCCAGCAGTCCTGGTCGAGGCGTAGGAGCCCAGTACTTC. Protein: CASSPGRGVGAQYF.

The chain combines TRBV15 with TRBJ1-2; a weak D match, TRBD1 (5 bases). The germline V gene has CDR1 LNHNV and CDR2 YYDKDF (reference sequence). Deletions cut 0 bases from V and 4 bases from J, with 18 bases between. The CDR3 has 17 residues. CDR3 in DNA: TGTGCCACCAGCAGAGATCGGAATTTGGGGGACTCCTATGGCTACACCTTC. It translates to CATSRDRNLGDSYGYTF. The entire variable domain, with the rest obtained from reference TRBV15 and TRBJ1-2, is as follows: DAMVIQNPRYQVTQFGKPVTLSCSQTLNHNVMYWYQQKSSQAPKLLFHYYDKDFNNEADTPDNFQSRRPNTSFCFLDIRSPGLGDTAMYLCATSRDRNLGDSYGYTFGSGTRLTVV.

The rearrangement joins TRBV28 to TRBJ2-5; either TRBD1 or TRBD2 may supply D (6 bases each). This CDR3 contains 14 residues. Looked up from germline, CDR1 is MDHEN and CDR2 is SYDVKM. The V and J ends lost 6 bases and 4 bases respectively, with 15 bases between them. The CDR3 DNA sequence: TGTGCCAGCAGCCCTGGAGGGGGGAGAGAGACCCAGTACTTC. It specifies CASSPGGGRETQYF.

Concerning this clone itself: A junction end diverges from the germline sequence, so it may reflect a read error. The rearrangement joins TRBV11-3 to TRBJ2-3; D is ambiguous. Germline V gives CDR1 SGHNT, CDR2 YENEEA. The CDR3 is made up of 16 amino acids. Here the CDR3 reads CASSPGLGNGTDTRYF. DNA of the CDR3: TGTGCCAGCAGCCCGGGTCTGGGGAATGGCACAGATACGCGGTATTTT.

The V gene is TRBV7-9, the J gene TRBJ1-1; D is unresolved. The V gene's germline CDR1 is SEHNR and CDR2 FQNEAQ (reference sequence). This CDR3 contains 14 residues. Trimming cost V 1 base and J 5 bases, with 11 bases left between them. CDR3: CASSLEVPGTEAFF. CDR3 sequence (DNA): TGTGCCAGCAGCTTAGAGGTCCCGGGGACTGAAGCTTTCTTT.

The chain employs TRBV6-1 and TRBJ2-5, with a possible D match to TRBD1 (6 bases). This CDR3 region has 13 residues. Between the trimmed V and J ends, which lost 9 bases and 1 base, there was a span of 12 bases. The germline V gene has CDR1 MNHNS and CDR2 SASEGT. Written as DNA, the CDR3 is TGTGCCAGTACCGGGACATTCCAAGAGACCCAGTACTTC. This encodes CASTGTFQETQYF.

The CDR3 bases are TGTGCCAGCAGTCGCCCCAGACAGGGAAACTATGGCTACACCTTC. Translated: CASSRPRQGNYGYTF. The chain has TRBV28 and TRBJ1-2; 7 bases are shared with TRBD1. The V gene end was trimmed by 5 bases and the J gene end by 2 bases; junction bases not matched to a gene: 8. The CDR3 covers 15 residues. The germline CDR1 and CDR2 sequences are MDHEN and SYDVKM.

The chain links TRBV4-1 to TRBJ1-3; TRBD2 might be the D (7 bases). The tail of the sequence fits TRBJ2-2 better, so the J call may be wrong. Germline V CDR1 and CDR2: MGHRA, YSYEKL. The length of the CDR3 is 16 residues. DNA of the CDR3: TGCGCCAGCAGCGTTAACCGGGGGGCAAGCACCGGGGAGCTGTTTTTT. As protein: CASSVNRGASTGELFF.

The genes are TRBV5-5 and TRBJ2-5; 7 nucleotides agree with TRBD1. With V trimmed by 6 bases and J by 3 bases, 11 bases remained unmatched. CDR3 length equals 15 residues. The germline V gene has CDR1 SGHKS and CDR2 YYEKEE (reference sequence). Here the CDR3 DNA reads TGTGCCAGCATCAACCGGCCCGGGACAGAAGAGACCCAGTACTTC. It specifies CASINRPGTEETQYF.

The chain has TRBV11-1 and TRBJ1-1; D may be TRBD1 (5 bases). CDR3 size: 17 residues. Trimming took 3 bases from V and 1 from J, leaving 18 bases between them. In germline, CDR1 is SGHAT, CDR2 FQDESV (reference sequence). The CDR3 DNA is TGTGCCAGCAGCTTTCCGCGGACACACCAATCGAACACTGAAGCTTTCTTT. Amino acids: CASSFPRTHQSNTEAFF.

The rearrangement joins TRBV5-6 to TRBJ1-2, with a tentative D call TRBD1 (6 bases). CDR1 SGHDT and CDR2 YYEEEE come from the germline V gene. V gave up 4 bases and J gave up 8 bases, with 9 bases separating them. CDR3 length: 11 amino acids. Here the CDR3 reads CASSLQGGYTF. CDR3 sequence (DNA): TGTGCCAGCAGCCTCCAGGGGGGCTACACCTTC.

The chain couples TRBV28 to TRBJ1-1; D is ambiguous. The length of the CDR3 is 14 residues. V lost 6 bases and J lost 5, with 16 bases in between. CDR1 is MDHEN, CDR2 SYDVKM, per germline. The CDR3 sequence: CASSPLRVLTEAFF. The CDR3 nucleotides are TGTGCCAGCAGCCCCCTAAGGGTTTTGACTGAAGCTTTCTTT.

A few counts support this clone. The chain uses TRBV5-4 and TRBJ1-6; 7 nucleotides agree with TRBD1. The germline V gene has CDR1 SGHNT and CDR2 YYREEE (reference sequence). This CDR3 spans 18 amino acids. The trim removed 4 bases at V and 1 base at J, leaving 11 bases unmatched. The CDR3 DNA reads as TGTGCCAGCAGCCTTTCAGCAGGGGGACGGTCCTATAATTCACCCCTCCACTTT. As protein: CASSLSAGGRSYNSPLHF.

The V and J genes are TRBV7-2 and TRBJ2-3; 7 positions agree with TRBD2. This CDR3 contains 13 residues. Per the germline V gene, CDR1 is SGHTA and CDR2 is FQGNSA. With 5 bases clipped from V and 4 bases from J, the junction kept 3 bases outside the gene matches. CDR3 region: CASSPGRPDTQYF. The CDR3 nucleotides are TGTGCCAGCAGCCCCGGGAGGCCAGATACGCAGTATTTT. Together with reference TRBV7-2 and TRBJ2-3, the CDR3 gives the full variable domain: GAGVSQSPSNKVTEKGKDVELRCDPISGHTALYWYRQSLGQGLEFLIYFQGNSAPDKSGLPSDRFSAERTGGSVSTLTIQRTQQEDSAVYLCASSPGRPDTQYFGPGTRLTVL.

The chain is built from TRBV19 and TRBJ1-2, with TRBD1 identical over 8 bases. The CDR3 length is 14 residues. CDR1 LNHDA and CDR2 SQIVND come from the germline V gene (reference sequence). Trimming removed 6 bases from V and 8 bases from J; junction bases left unmatched: 11. CDR3 nucleotides: TGTGCCAGTAGGTCCGGACAGGGATCAGGCGGCTACACCTTC. Encoded protein: CASRSGQGSGGYTF.

The chain links TRBV11-2 to TRBJ1-5, with D uncertain. CDR1 and CDR2 (germline): SGHAT, FQNNGV. This CDR3 spans 13 amino acids. V shed 6 bases and J shed 7 bases, with 13 bases lying between them. The CDR3 loop is CASSPELGQPQHF. The CDR3 DNA reads as TGTGCCAGCAGTCCAGAGTTAGGGCAGCCCCAGCATTTT.

V gene TRBV19 combines with J gene TRBJ1-5; a possible D gene is TRBD1 (5 bases). CDR3 length: 14 residues. Trimming took off 4 bases at V and 6 bases at J, with 13 bases between the two ends. CDR1 is LNHDA, CDR2 SQIVND, per germline (reference sequence). In DNA form, the CDR3 reads TGTGCCAGTAGTACTCAGGGTCTTGGTCAGCCCCAGCATTTT. The encoded protein is CASSTQGLGQPQHF.

This clone occurred a few times. This chain links TRBV18 with TRBJ2-3; tentatively, D is TRBD2 (7 bases). V lost 1 base and J lost 2, with 16 bases in between. Germline values: CDR1 KGHSH, CDR2 LQKENI. This CDR3 is built from 17 residues. The CDR3 is CASSPLGSGGHTDTQYF. CDR3 coding DNA: TGTGCCAGCTCACCACTCGGGTCCGGGGGGCACACAGATACGCAGTATTTT.

CDR3 loop: CAWSVVAGVYNSPLHF. CDR3 coding DNA: TGTGCCTGGAGTGTGGTCGCAGGCGTCTATAATTCACCCCTCCACTTT. V is TRBV30 and J is TRBJ1-6; D ambiguous. The V end was cut by 0 bases, the J end by 3 bases, with 12 bases between. The CDR3 totals 16 residues. Germline loops: CDR1 GTSNPN, CDR2 SVGIG (reference sequence).

The CDR3: CASSGKAASTDTQYF. CDR3 nucleotide sequence: TGTGCCAGCAGTGGGAAAGCGGCTAGCACAGATACGCAGTATTTT. The genes are TRBV2 and TRBJ2-3, with D maybe TRBD2 (5 bases). CDR3 size: 15 residues. Germline lookup yields CDR1 SNHLY and CDR2 FYNNEI. The V gene lost 4 bases and the J gene lost 0 bases, with 11 bases spanning the gap.

This chain joins TRBV5-1 and TRBJ2-5, with TRBD2 matching 7 bases. The CDR3 is 16 residues long. Germline CDR1 and CDR2: SGHRS and YFSETQ. The J segment lost 8 bases and the V segment lost 0 bases, leaving 13 bases of the junction unmatched. The CDR3 nucleotides read TGCGCCAGCAGCTTGGAGGGCTCGGGAGGCCCGCGAACCCAGTACTTC. Protein sequence: CASSLEGSGGPRTQYF.

This clone was picked up one time. The chain joins TRBV2 to TRBJ2-7; D ambiguous. The CDR3 is 14 amino acids. The germline CDR1 and CDR2 sequences are SNHLY and FYNNEI. The germline V and J ends were trimmed by 6 bases and 3 bases, with 15 bases remaining between them. The CDR3 bases are TGTGCCAGCAGCGCCCTGGTAGCCCTCTACGAGCAGTACTTC. Protein sequence: CASSALVALYEQYF.

The V and J genes are TRBV5-1 and TRBJ2-5; D may be TRBD1 or TRBD2 (6 bases each). Matching the DNA end better, TRBJ2-7 makes the J call doubtful. The CDR3 sequence is 15 residues long. Germline V gene sequence: CDR1 SGHRS, CDR2 YFSETQ. The CDR3 coding sequence is TGCGCCAGCAGCTCCCGGGGGACAACCTCCTACGAGCAGTACTTC. Translated: CASSSRGTTSYEQYF.

V and J are TRBV10-2 and TRBJ2-2; 7 positions match TRBD2. The germline V gene has CDR1 WSHSY and CDR2 SAAADI. CDR3 size: 14 residues. V lost 7 bases to trimming and J lost 0 bases; unmatched junction nucleotides: 2. The CDR3 sequence is CASTAGANTGELFF. CDR3 coding DNA: TGCGCCAGCACGGCGGGAGCGAACACCGGGGAGCTGTTTTTT.

The chain uses TRBV4-1 and TRBJ2-5; 8 positions agree with TRBD1. The CDR3 has 15 amino acids. Germline trimming cut 1 base from V and 5 bases from J; bases unmatched to any gene: 6. Germline assignment: CDR1 MGHRA and CDR2 YSYEKL. CDR3 DNA sequence: TGCGCCAGCAGCCAAGTAGGCCAGGGGGCTGAGACCCAGTACTTC. It specifies CASSQVGQGAETQYF.

This clone was seen a few times. This chain joins TRBV10-3 and TRBJ1-1; 7 nucleotides match TRBD1. V gave up 10 bases and J gave up 10 bases; unmatched junction bases: 15. Germline CDR1 and CDR2: ENHRY and SYGVKD. The CDR3 runs 13 residues. CDR3 DNA: TGTGCCACACAGGGGAATTCCCTGAGGGGAGCTTTCTTT. Protein product: CATQGNSLRGAFF.

The J gene is TRBJ2-3, the V gene TRBV2; 14 bases line up with TRBD2. CDR3 length: 14 residues. With V trimmed by 6 bases and J by 8 bases, 4 bases remained unmatched. Germline V lookup: CDR1 SNHLY, CDR2 FYNNEI. The CDR3 nucleotides are TGTGCCAGCAGCCTCGGACTAGCGGGGGGTACGCAGTATTTT. As protein: CASSLGLAGGTQYF.

This clone was picked up one time. The chain's CDR3 is CASSYSTANTEAFF. The CDR3 region has the DNA TGTGCCAGCAGTTACTCGACAGCGAACACTGAAGCTTTCTTT. The V call is TRBV6-6, the J call TRBJ1-1; possible D gene TRBD1, 5 bases. The ends were cut back, 0 bases at V and 1 base at J, with 6 bases in the middle. Germline loops: CDR1 MNHNY, CDR2 SVGAGI (reference sequence). The CDR3 sequence is 14 residues long.